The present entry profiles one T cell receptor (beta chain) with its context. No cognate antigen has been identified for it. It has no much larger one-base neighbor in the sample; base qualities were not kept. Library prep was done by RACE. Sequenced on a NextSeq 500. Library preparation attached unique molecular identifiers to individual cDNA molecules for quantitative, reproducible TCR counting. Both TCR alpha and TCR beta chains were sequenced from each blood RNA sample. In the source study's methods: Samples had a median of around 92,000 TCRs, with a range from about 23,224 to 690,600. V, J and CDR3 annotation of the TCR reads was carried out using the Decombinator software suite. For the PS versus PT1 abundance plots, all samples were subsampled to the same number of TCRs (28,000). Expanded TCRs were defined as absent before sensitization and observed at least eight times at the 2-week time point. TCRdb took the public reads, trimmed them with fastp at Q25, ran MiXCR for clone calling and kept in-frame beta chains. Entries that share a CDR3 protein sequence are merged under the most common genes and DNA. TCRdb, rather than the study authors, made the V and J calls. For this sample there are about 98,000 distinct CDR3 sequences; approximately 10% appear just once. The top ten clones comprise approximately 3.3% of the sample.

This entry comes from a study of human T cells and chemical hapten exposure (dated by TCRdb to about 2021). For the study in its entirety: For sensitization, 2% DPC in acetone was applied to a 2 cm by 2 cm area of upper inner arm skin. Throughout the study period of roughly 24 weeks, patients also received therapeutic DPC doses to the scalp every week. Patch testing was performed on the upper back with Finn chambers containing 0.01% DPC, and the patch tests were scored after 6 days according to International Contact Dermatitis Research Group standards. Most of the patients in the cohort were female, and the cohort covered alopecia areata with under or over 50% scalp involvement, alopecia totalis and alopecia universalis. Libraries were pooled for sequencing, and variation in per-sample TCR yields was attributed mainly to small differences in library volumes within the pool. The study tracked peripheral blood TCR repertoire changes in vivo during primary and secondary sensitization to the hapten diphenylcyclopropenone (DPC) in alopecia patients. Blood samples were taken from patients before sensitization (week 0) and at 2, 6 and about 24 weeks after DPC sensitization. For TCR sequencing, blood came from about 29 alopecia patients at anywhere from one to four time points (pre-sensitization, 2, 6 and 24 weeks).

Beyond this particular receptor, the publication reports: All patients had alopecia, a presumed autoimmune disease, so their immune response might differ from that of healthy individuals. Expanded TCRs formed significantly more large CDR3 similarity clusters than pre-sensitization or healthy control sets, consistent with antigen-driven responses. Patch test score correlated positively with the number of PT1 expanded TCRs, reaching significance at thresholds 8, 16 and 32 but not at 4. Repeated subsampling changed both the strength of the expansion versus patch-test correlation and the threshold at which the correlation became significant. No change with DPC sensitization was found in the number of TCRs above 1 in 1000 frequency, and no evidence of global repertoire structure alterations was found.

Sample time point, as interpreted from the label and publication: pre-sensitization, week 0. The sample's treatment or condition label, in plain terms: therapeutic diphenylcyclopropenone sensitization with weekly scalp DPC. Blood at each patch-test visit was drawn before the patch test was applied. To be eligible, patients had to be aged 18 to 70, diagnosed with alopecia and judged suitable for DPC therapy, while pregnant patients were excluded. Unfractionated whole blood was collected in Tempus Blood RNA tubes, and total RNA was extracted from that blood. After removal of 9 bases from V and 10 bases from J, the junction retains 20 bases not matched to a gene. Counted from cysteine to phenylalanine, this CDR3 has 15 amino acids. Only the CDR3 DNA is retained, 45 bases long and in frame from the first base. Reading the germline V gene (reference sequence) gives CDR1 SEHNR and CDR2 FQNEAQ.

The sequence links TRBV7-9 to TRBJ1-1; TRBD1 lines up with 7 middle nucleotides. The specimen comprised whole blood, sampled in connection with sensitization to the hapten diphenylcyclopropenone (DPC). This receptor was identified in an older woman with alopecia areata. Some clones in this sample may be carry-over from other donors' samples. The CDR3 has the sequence CASTLVSTDREGAFF. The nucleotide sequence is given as TGTGCCAGTACCTTAGTATCCACCGACAGGGAGGGAGCTTTCTTT.